One TCR beta chain is described in this entry. Sequenced by immunoSEQ multiplex PCR; TCRdb stores in-frame clones only, minus some. The sample has tens of thousands of clones; about nine tenths are singletons. The source of the sample is a study of blood T cell repertoires in COVID-19. V lost 0 bases, J lost 1 base, and 11 bases lay in between. This CDR3 spans 17 amino acids. In germline, CDR1 is SGHRS, CDR2 YFSETQ. Material: peripheral blood. The chain links TRBV5-1 to TRBJ2-6; no clear D gene. The source is a man between 70 and 80 years old with active or convalescent COVID-19. Here the CDR3 DNA reads TGCGCCAGCAGCTTGGAACCGGTCGGGTCTGGGGCCAACGTCCTGACTTTC. Protein product: CASSLEPVGSGANVLTF. The complete variable domain, with remaining parts taken from reference TRBV5-1 and TRBJ2-6, reads KAGVTQTPRYLIKTRGQQVTLSCSPISGHRSVSWYQQTPGQGLQFLFEYFSETQRNKGNFPGRFSGRQFSNSRSEMNVSTLELGDSALYLCASSLEPVGSGANVLTFGAGSRLTVL.